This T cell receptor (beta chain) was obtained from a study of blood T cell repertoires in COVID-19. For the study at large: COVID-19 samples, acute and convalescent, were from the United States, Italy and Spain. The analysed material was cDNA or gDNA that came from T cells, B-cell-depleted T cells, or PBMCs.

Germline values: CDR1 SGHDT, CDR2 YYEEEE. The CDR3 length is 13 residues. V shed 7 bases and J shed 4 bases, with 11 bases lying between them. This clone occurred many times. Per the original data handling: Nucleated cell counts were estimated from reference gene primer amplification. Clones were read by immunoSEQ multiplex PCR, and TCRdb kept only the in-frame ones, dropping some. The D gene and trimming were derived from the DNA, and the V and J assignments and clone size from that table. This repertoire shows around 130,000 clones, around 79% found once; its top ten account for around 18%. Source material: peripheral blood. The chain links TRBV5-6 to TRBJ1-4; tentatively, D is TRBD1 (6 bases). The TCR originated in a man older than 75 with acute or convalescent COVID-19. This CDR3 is CASRGQLNEKLFF. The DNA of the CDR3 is TGTGCCAGCCGCGGACAGCTTAATGAAAAACTGTTTTTT.